The 32 T cell receptor beta chains below come from one sample, sequenced in a study of early T cells in non-severe SARS-CoV-2 infection. A single record per CDR3 protein comes from TCRdb applying MiXCR to the 5' RACE reads. The sample carries 84,000 or so distinct CDR3 sequences, 13% to 15% recorded once. Input material: whole blood. The source of these receptors is an adult who was a healthcare worker with PCR-confirmed SARS-CoV-2 infection or an uninfected control (not recorded which).

The chain carries TRBV2 and TRBJ1-6; a possible D gene is TRBD1 (5 bases). CDR3 size: 13 residues. Trimming removed 4 bases from V and 6 bases from J, with 7 bases in between. Germline V CDR1 and CDR2: SNHLY, FYNNEI. For the CDR3, the DNA is TGTGCCAGCAGTGGTACAGGTAATTCACCCCTCCACTTT. Translated, it gives CASSGTGNSPLHF.

This clonotype has just one count. The J gene is TRBJ2-5, the V gene TRBV5-1; TRBD2 is a possible D gene (6 bases). CDR1 and CDR2 (germline): SGHRS, YFSETQ. V was clipped by 0 bases and J by 0 bases, with 6 bases between them. The CDR3 length is 14 residues. In nucleotides, the CDR3 is TGCGCCAGCAGCTTGGGCGGGAACCAAGAGACCCAGTACTTC. Translated, it gives CASSLGGNQETQYF.

This clonotype appeared a few times. The V and J genes are TRBV28 and TRBJ1-5; no reliable D call. Trimming took off 7 bases at V and 4 bases at J, with 8 bases between the two ends. CDR1 and CDR2 from the germline V gene are MDHEN and SYDVKM. CDR3 length equals 12 residues. This CDR3 reads CASTLGNQPQHF. CDR3 DNA sequence: TGTGCCAGCACGCTTGGGAATCAGCCCCAGCATTTT.

This sequence joins TRBV3-1 and TRBJ1-1; D is perhaps TRBD1 (5 bases). From germline, CDR1 is LGHDT and CDR2 YNNKEL (reference sequence). The CDR3 spans 13 residues. V was cut by 1 base and J by 7 bases, with 10 bases left in between. The CDR3 is CASSQVEGDEAFF. The CDR3 nucleotides are TGTGCCAGCAGCCAAGTAGAAGGGGATGAAGCTTTCTTT.

The table lists this clonotype with a few counts. The chain links TRBV13 to TRBJ2-2; D not resolved. The CDR3 extends over 18 amino acids. CDR1 PRHDT and CDR2 FYEKMQ come from the germline V gene (reference sequence). V lost 1 base, J lost 0 bases, and 15 bases lay in between. CDR3 sequence: CASSLAPGPPPNTGELFF. In DNA, the CDR3 is TGTGCCAGCAGCTTAGCACCCGGGCCTCCTCCGAACACCGGGGAGCTGTTTTTT.

The chain is built from TRBV6-2 or TRBV6-3 and TRBJ1-2, with D hard to call. Trimming took off 6 bases at V and 5 bases at J, with 7 bases between the two ends. CDR1 is MNHEY, CDR2 SVGEGT, per germline. This CDR3 region has 11 residues. Here the CDR3 reads CASRDQYGYTF. The CDR3 DNA reads TGTGCCAGCAGGGACCAGTATGGCTACACCTTC.

The chain is built from TRBV7-9 and TRBJ1-3; maybe TRBD1 (5 bases). This CDR3 comprises 16 residues. Trimming cost V 5 bases and J 2 bases, with 16 bases left between them. Germline-derived CDR1 and CDR2 are SEHNR and FQNEAQ (reference sequence). DNA of the CDR3: TGTGCCAGCAGCCCACCCAGGGCCGGAGCTGGAAACACCATATATTTT. Its protein is CASSPPRAGAGNTIYF.

This clonotype was counted between two and nine times. The chain carries TRBV10-3 and TRBJ1-1; the D gene is possibly TRBD1 (5 bases). The V and J ends lost 2 bases and 7 bases respectively, with 8 bases between them. There are 12 residues in the CDR3. Germline values: CDR1 ENHRY, CDR2 SYGVKD. The DNA of the CDR3 is TGTGCCATCAGTGAGATGGGGGGTGAAGCTTTCTTT. Protein product: CAISEMGGEAFF.

This clonotype was detected only a few times. The chain combines TRBV29-1 with TRBJ2-5; 7 bases match TRBD1. Germline CDR1 reads SQVTM; CDR2 reads ANQGSEA. The length of the CDR3 is 12 residues. The ends lost 7 bases at V and 3 bases at J; junction bases unmatched: 5. The CDR3 bases are TGCAGCGCTACTACAGGGGAAGAGACCCAGTACTTC. This encodes CSATTGEETQYF.

The rearrangement joins TRBV5-4 to TRBJ2-3, with 8 bases aligning to TRBD2. This CDR3 has 16 amino acids. CDR1 is SGHNT, CDR2 YYREEE, per germline (reference sequence). The V and J ends lost 4 bases and 8 bases, in that order; junction bases with no gene match: 15. The CDR3 nucleotides read TGTGCCAGCAGCCTTAAGACTAGCGAACTAGTCAGTACGCAGTATTTT. This encodes CASSLKTSELVSTQYF. The full variable domain, with the rest looked up from reference TRBV5-4 and TRBJ2-3, is ETGVTQSPTHLIKTRGQQVTLRCSSQSGHNTVSWYQQALGQGPQFIFQYYREEENGRGNFPPRFSGLQFPNYSSELNVNALELDDSALYLCASSLKTSELVSTQYFGPGTRLTVL.

This clonotype was observed many times. V gene TRBV20-1 combines with J gene TRBJ2-3; D might be TRBD2 (6 bases). CDR3 length equals 14 residues. Germline CDR1 reads DFQATT; CDR2 reads SNEGSKA (reference sequence). V lost 3 bases, J lost 5 bases, and 15 bases lay in between. DNA of the CDR3: TGCAGTGCTAGTTTAGGAGGGTGGGAAGATACGCAGTATTTT. Translating it yields CSASLGGWEDTQYF.

The J gene is TRBJ2-1, the V gene TRBV20-1, with 12 positions matching TRBD2. Trimming cost V 3 bases and J 3 bases; bases outside gene matches: 18. The CDR3 has 20 residues. In germline, CDR1 is DFQATT, CDR2 SNEGSKA (reference sequence). CDR3 sequence (DNA): TGCAGTGCTAGTGGGAGCCCTCTACTAGCGGGGGGCCGCAGCTACAATGAGCAGTTCTTC. Amino acid sequence: CSASGSPLLAGGRSYNEQFF.

This clonotype was seen a few times. The chain couples TRBV5-6 to TRBJ2-7; possible D gene TRBD1, 5 bases. With 4 bases removed from V and 5 bases from J, the gap between germline ends came to 16 bases. The CDR3 is 14 residues long. In germline, CDR1 is SGHDT, CDR2 YYEEEE. Here the CDR3 DNA reads TGTGCCAGCAGCCGTATGGAGCAGGGCGACGAGCAGTACTTC. Encoded protein: CASSRMEQGDEQYF. Drawing the rest from reference TRBV5-6 and TRBJ2-7, the complete variable domain is DAGVTQSPTHLIKTRGQQVTLRCSPKSGHDTVSWYQQALGQGPQFIFQYYEEEERQRGNFPDRFSGHQFPNYSSELNVNALLLGDSALYLCASSRMEQGDEQYFGPGTRLTVT.

This clonotype was found many times. The V gene is TRBV12-3 or TRBV12-4, the J gene TRBJ1-1; perhaps TRBD1 as D (6 bases). V was clipped by 5 bases and J by 4 bases, with 11 bases between them. This CDR3 has 13 residues. This CDR3 is CASSRTEGTEAFF. The CDR3 DNA reads as TGTGCCAGCAGTCGGACAGAGGGCACTGAAGCTTTCTTT.

The chain is built from TRBV5-1 and TRBJ1-3; 9 nucleotides match TRBD1. The CDR3 is 15 amino acids. The germline CDR1 and CDR2 sequences are SGHRS and YFSETQ. V lost 2 bases, J lost 5 bases, and 5 bases stayed unmatched. The CDR3 region has the DNA TGCGCCAGCAGCTTCTCCGGGACAGGGAGAAACACCATATATTTT. It encodes CASSFSGTGRNTIYF.

The V and J genes are TRBV28 and TRBJ1-1; D call uncertain. The CDR3 extends over 14 amino acids. Trimming removed 6 bases from V and 2 bases from J, with 13 bases in between. The germline V gene encodes CDR1 MDHEN and CDR2 SYDVKM. Here the CDR3 DNA reads TGTGCCAGCAGCCGTCGCCTTTTAAACACTGAAGCTTTCTTT. Protein: CASSRRLLNTEAFF.

The chain recombines TRBV5-4 with TRBJ2-3; TRBD2 matches 8 bases. V trimming: 4 bases; J trimming: 6 bases; junction bases outside the gene matches: 7. Germline CDR1 reads SGHNT; CDR2 reads YYREEE (reference sequence). The CDR3 has 14 residues. The CDR3 sequence: CASSTGGAEDTQYF. The CDR3 nucleotides are TGTGCCAGCAGCACCGGGGGGGCTGAGGATACGCAGTATTTT.

V gene TRBV28 combines with J gene TRBJ2-1; D might be TRBD2 (5 bases). The CDR3 spans 11 residues. V was clipped by 7 bases and J by 13 bases, with 14 bases between them. Germline CDR1 reads MDHEN; CDR2 reads SYDVKM. The CDR3 protein is CASTAGVRQFF. CDR3 DNA: TGTGCCAGCACCGCCGGGGTCCGACAGTTCTTC.

This clonotype showed up just a few times. This chain links TRBV5-1 with TRBJ2-3, with 8 bases lining up with TRBD2. Germline values: CDR1 SGHRS, CDR2 YFSETQ. This CDR3 spans 15 amino acids. J was trimmed by 6 bases and V by 5 bases; bases with no gene match: 11. CDR3 sequence: CASSPEPAGVDTQYF. The CDR3 coding sequence is TGCGCCAGCAGTCCTGAGCCAGCGGGGGTGGATACGCAGTATTTT.

This clonotype has more than one count but fewer than ten. The rearrangement links TRBV12-5 to TRBJ1-6, with D tentatively TRBD1 (5 bases). Germline V CDR1 and CDR2: LGHNT, FRNRAP. V dropped 7 bases and J dropped 0 bases, with 10 bases sitting between them. The length of the CDR3 is 15 residues. CDR3: CASAPDSSYNSPLHF. The CDR3 DNA follows: TGTGCTAGTGCCCCAGACAGCTCCTATAATTCACCCCTCCACTTT.

This chain links TRBV20-1 with TRBJ1-3; D gene unclear. The CDR3 is 14 residues long. Germline V CDR1 and CDR2: DFQATT, SNEGSKA (reference sequence). V lost 5 bases to trimming and J lost 2 bases, with 13 bases between them. The CDR3 DNA is TGCAGTGCTTGCCTGGACTCTACTGGAAACACCATATATTTT. Translated, it gives CSACLDSTGNTIYF.

The CDR3 reads CASRSDRDKRLETQYF. Here the CDR3 DNA reads TGTGCCAGCAGGTCGGACCGGGACAAACGCCTAGAGACCCAGTACTTC. This chain links TRBV7-9 with TRBJ2-5; possible D gene TRBD1, 6 bases. This CDR3 is built from 16 residues. The V and J ends lost 6 bases and 4 bases respectively, with 21 bases between them. Per germline, CDR1 SEHNR and CDR2 FQNEAQ (reference sequence).

This clonotype showed up just a few times. The rearrangement uses TRBV2 and TRBJ2-3, with D maybe TRBD2 (5 bases). Germline loops: CDR1 SNHLY, CDR2 FYNNEI. The CDR3 is 13 residues long. Trimming pared 6 bases from V and 0 bases from J, leaving 7 bases between. CDR3 sequence reads: CASRRTSTDTQYF. The CDR3 DNA is TGTGCCAGCAGAAGGACTAGCACAGATACGCAGTATTTT.

This clonotype was seen only a few times. This chain joins TRBV7-8 and TRBJ1-2; D is ambiguous. From germline, CDR1 is SGHVS and CDR2 FQNEAQ. The CDR3 sequence is 15 residues long. The V end was cut by 5 bases, the J end by 4 bases, with 17 bases between. CDR3 protein: CASSGSVGPGYGYTF. As DNA, the CDR3 is TGTGCCAGCAGCGGGAGTGTAGGCCCTGGCTATGGCTACACCTTC.

The chain is built from TRBV7-2 and TRBJ2-1, with D possibly TRBD1 on 6 matching bases. V lost 5 bases and J 4 bases, leaving 9 bases between the germline ends. The CDR3 is made up of 13 amino acids. CDR1 SGHTA and CDR2 FQGNSA come from the germline V gene. Here the CDR3 DNA reads TGTGCCAGCAGCCAGACAGGTTACAATGAGCAGTTCTTC. This sequence encodes CASSQTGYNEQFF.

This clonotype came up a few times. The gene calls are TRBV4-3 and TRBJ2-7, with TRBD2 identical over 7 bases. The J segment lost 5 bases and the V segment lost 1 base, leaving 8 bases of the junction unmatched. Germline V CDR1 and CDR2: LGHNA, YSLEER. This CDR3 comprises 15 residues. The CDR3 DNA is TGCGCCAGCAGCCAAGTCGGGCGGGAGAGCGACGAGCAGTACTTC. It specifies CASSQVGRESDEQYF.

The chain is built from TRBV20-1 and TRBJ2-1; TRBD1 matches 8 bases. This CDR3 has 14 amino acids. The germline CDR1 and CDR2 sequences are DFQATT and SNEGSKA (reference sequence). V shed 5 bases and J 2 bases; nucleotides not matched to a gene: 5. The CDR3 here is CSAHGTGTYNEQFF. DNA of the CDR3: TGCAGTGCTCACGGGACAGGAACCTACAATGAGCAGTTCTTC.

In this sample, this clonotype turned up a few times. The chain carries TRBV7-6 and TRBJ2-2; D possibly corresponds to TRBD1 (6 bases). Per the germline V gene, CDR1 is SGHVS and CDR2 is FNYEAQ. This CDR3 is 14 amino acids long. The V gene lost 6 bases and the J gene lost 1 base, with 9 bases spanning the gap. The CDR3 DNA follows: TGTGCCAGCAGGATGGGACAGAACACCGGGGAGCTGTTTTTT. Amino acid sequence: CASRMGQNTGELFF.

This clonotype was picked up a small number of times. The V gene is TRBV2, the J gene TRBJ1-5; D might be TRBD1 (5 bases). The V end lost 3 bases, the J end lost 0 bases, and 18 bases lay between the germline ends. Germline CDR1 reads SNHLY; CDR2 reads FYNNEI. The CDR3 is made up of 18 amino acids. This chain's CDR3 is CASSDWGRRTNSNQPQHF. The CDR3, as DNA: TGTGCCAGCAGTGATTGGGGACGACGAACTAATAGCAATCAGCCCCAGCATTTT.

The genes are TRBV7-6 and TRBJ1-4; the D is unclear. The germline gives CDR1 SGHVS, CDR2 FNYEAQ. CDR3 length: 14 amino acids. Trimming cost V 2 bases and J 0 bases, with 4 bases left between them. Here the CDR3 reads CASSLPATNEKLFF. The CDR3 nucleotides are TGTGCCAGCAGCTTACCCGCAACTAATGAAAAACTGTTTTTT.

This clonotype occurred a few times. This chain uses TRBV29-1 with TRBJ2-1; D may be TRBD2 (5 bases). V was trimmed by 4 bases and J by 5 bases, leaving 6 bases between them. The CDR3 covers 11 residues. CDR1 and CDR2 (germline): SQVTM, ANQGSEA. The CDR3 here is CSVAEDNEQFF. Written as DNA, the CDR3 is TGCAGCGTTGCGGAGGACAATGAGCAGTTCTTC.

This clonotype has at least ten counts. The chain combines TRBV7-2 with TRBJ2-5; TRBD1 aligns across 7 bases. The CDR3 is made up of 15 amino acids. V trimming: 0 bases; J trimming: 5 bases; junction bases outside the gene matches: 6. CDR1 is SGHTA, CDR2 FQGNSA, per germline. CDR3 in amino acids: CASSLAGGQPETQYF. The DNA for the CDR3 is TGTGCCAGCAGCTTAGCAGGGGGCCAGCCGGAGACCCAGTACTTC.